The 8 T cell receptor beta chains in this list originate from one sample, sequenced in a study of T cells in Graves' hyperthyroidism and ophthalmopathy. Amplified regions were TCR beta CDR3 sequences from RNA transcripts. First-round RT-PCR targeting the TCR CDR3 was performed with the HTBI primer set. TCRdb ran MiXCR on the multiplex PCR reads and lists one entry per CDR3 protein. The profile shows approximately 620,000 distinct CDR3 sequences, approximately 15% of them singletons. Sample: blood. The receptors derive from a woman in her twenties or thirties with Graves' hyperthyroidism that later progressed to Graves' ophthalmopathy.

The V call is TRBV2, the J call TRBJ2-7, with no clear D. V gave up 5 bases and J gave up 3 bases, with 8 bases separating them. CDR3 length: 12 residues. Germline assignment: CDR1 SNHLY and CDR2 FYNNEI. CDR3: CASSSVYYEQYF. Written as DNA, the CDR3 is TGTGCCAGCAGTTCTGTCTACTACGAGCAGTACTTC.

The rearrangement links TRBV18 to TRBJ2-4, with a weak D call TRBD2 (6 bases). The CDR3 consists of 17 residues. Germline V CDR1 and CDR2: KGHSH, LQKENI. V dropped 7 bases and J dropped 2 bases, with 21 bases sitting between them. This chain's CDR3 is CASFGGSSNLTKNIQYF. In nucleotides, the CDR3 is TGTGCCAGCTTCGGAGGGTCTAGCAACCTAACCAAAAACATTCAGTACTTC.

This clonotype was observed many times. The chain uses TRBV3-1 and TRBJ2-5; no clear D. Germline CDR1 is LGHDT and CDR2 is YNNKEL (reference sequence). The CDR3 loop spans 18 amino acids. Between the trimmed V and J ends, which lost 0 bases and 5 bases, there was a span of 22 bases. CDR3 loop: CASSQDNLVYHPVETQYF. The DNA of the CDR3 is TGTGCCAGCAGCCAAGATAACCTGGTCTACCACCCGGTCGAGACCCAGTACTTC.

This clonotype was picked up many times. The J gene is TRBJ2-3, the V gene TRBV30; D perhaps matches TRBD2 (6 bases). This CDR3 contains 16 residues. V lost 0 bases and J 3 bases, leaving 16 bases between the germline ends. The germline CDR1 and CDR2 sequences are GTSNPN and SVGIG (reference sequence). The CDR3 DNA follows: TGTGCCTGGAGTGTAATTGCGGGACCCAGGACAGATACGCAGTATTTT. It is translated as CAWSVIAGPRTDTQYF.

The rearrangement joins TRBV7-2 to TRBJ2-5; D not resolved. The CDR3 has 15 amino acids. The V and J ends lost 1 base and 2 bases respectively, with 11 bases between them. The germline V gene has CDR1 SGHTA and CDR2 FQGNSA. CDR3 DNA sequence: TGTGCCAGCAGCTTAGGGTCGGCAGGACAAGAGACCCAGTACTTC. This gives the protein CASSLGSAGQETQYF.

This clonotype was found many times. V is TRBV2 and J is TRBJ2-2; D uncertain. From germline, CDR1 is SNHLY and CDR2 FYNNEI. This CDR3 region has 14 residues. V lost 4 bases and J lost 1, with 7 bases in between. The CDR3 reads CASSALENTGELFF. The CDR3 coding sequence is TGTGCCAGCAGTGCTCTAGAGAACACCGGGGAGCTGTTTTTT. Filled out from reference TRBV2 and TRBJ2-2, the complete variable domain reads EPEVTQTPSHQVTQMGQEVILRCVPISNHLYFYWYRQILGQKVEFLVSFYNNEISEKSEIFDDQFSVERPDGSNFTLKIRSTKLEDSAMYFCASSALENTGELFFGEGSRLTVL.

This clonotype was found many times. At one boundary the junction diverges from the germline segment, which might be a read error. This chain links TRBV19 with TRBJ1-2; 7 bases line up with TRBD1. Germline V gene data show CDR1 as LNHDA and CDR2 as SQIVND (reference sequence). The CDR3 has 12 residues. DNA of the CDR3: TGTGCCAGTAGCATAGACAGGGCTGGCTACACCTTC. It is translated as CASSIDRAGYTF.

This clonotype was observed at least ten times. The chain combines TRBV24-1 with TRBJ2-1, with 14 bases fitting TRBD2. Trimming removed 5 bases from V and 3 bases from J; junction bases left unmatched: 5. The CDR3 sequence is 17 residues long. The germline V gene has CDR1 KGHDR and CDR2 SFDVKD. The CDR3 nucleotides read TGTGCCACCAGTGGCGGGACTAGCGGGAGTGGCTACAATGAGCAGTTCTTC. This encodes CATSGGTSGSGYNEQFF.